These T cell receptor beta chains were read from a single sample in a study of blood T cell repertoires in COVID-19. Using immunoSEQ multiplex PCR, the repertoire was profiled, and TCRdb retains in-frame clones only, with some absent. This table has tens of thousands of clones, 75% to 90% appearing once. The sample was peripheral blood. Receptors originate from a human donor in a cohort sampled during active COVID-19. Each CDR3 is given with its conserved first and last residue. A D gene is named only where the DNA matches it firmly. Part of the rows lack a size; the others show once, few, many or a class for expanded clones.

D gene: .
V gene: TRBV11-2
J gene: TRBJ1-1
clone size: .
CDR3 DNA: TGTGCCAGCAGCTTAGGGGCATCTGAAGCTTTCTTT
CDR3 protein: CASSLGASEAFF

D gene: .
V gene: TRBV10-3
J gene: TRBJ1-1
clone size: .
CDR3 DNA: TGTGCCATCAGTGAGTCGTGGGCCGCTGGAGCTTTCTTT
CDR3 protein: CAISESWAAGAFF

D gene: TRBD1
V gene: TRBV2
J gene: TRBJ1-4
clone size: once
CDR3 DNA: TGTGCCAGCATCCCCGGGGGGGACAGGGGTGAAAAACTGTTTTTT
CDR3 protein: CASIPGGDRGEKLFF

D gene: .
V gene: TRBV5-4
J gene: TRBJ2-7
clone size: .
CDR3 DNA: TGTGCCAGCAGCTTGGGAGGAAGTGCAGCCTACGAGCAGTACTTC
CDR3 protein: CASSLGGSAAYEQYF

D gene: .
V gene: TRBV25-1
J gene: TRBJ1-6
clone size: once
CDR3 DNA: TGTGCCAGCAGTGACTCATTCCCAACAGATTCACCCCTCCACTTT
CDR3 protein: CASSDSFPTDSPLHF

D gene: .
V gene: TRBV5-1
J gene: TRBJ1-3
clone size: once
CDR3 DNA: TGCGCCAGCAGCTTGGTCGGCAGACTCGCGGGAAACACCATATATTTT
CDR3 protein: CASSLVGRLAGNTIYF

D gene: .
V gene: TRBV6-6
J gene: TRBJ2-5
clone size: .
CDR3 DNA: TGTGCCAGCAGGCCAACAGGCCAAGAGACCCAGTACTTC
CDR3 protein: CASRPTGQETQYF

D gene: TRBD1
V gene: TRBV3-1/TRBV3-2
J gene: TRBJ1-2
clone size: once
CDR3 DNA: TGTGCCAGCAGCCAAGAAGGGGGCATCTATGGCTACACCTTC
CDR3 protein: CASSQEGGIYGYTF

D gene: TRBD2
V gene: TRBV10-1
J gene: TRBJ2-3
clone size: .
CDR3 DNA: TGCGCCACTAGCCCCTCCAGCGGGAGAAGTTTAGATACGCAGTATTTT
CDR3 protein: CATSPSSGRSLDTQYF

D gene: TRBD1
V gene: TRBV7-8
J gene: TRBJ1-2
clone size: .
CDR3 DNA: TGTGCCAGCAGCCCGTACCGGGTGCCGACAGGGAGGCTCGCTGGCTACACCTTC
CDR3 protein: CASSPYRVPTGRLAGYTF

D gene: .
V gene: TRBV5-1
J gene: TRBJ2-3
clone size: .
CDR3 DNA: TGCGCCAGCAGCCGCGTTCGGGATTACGGGAGTCTGCCAGATACGCAGTATTTT
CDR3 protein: CASSRVRDYGSLPDTQYF

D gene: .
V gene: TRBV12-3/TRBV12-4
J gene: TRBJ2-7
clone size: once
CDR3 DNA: TGTGCCAGCAGTCCCGGGACAAACTACGAGCAGTACTTC
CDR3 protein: CASSPGTNYEQYF

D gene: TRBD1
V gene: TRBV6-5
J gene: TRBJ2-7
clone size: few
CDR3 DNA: TGTGCCAGCAGAGGGACAGGACTCTCCTACGAGCAGTACTTC
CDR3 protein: CASRGTGLSYEQYF

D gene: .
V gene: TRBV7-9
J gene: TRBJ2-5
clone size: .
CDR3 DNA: TGTGCCAGCAGCTTAAATAGTTACCAAGAGACCCAGTACTTC
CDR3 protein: CASSLNSYQETQYF

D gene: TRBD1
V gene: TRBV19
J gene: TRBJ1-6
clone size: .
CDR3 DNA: TGTGCCAGTAGTATTCCGACAGGGGGATCCTATAATTCACCCCTCCACTTT
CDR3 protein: CASSIPTGGSYNSPLHF

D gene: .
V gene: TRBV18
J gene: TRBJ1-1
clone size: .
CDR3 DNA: TGTGCCAGCTCACCCAACGGGGGGCCGGTTACTGAAGCTTTCTTT
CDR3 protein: CASSPNGGPVTEAFF

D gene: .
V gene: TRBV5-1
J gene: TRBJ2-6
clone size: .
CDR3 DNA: TGCGCCAGCAGCAGGACACAGATATTAAGCTCTGGGGCCAACGTCCTGACTTTC
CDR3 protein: CASSRTQILSSGANVLTF

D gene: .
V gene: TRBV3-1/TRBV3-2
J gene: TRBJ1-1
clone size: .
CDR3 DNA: TGTGCCATGCCTAGACAGCCTATGAACACTGAAGCTTTCTTT
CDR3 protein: CAMPRQPMNTEAFF

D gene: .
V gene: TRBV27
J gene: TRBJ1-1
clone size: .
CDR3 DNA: TGTGCCAGCAGCCCTGACAGCACTGAAGCTTTCTTT
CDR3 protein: CASSPDSTEAFF

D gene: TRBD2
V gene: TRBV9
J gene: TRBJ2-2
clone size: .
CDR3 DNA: TGTGCCAGCAGCCTGAGCGGGAGTAACACCGGGGAGCTGTTTTTT
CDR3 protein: CASSLSGSNTGELFF

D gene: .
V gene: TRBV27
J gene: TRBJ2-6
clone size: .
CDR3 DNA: TGTGCCAGCAGTTCAGGGCCCGGGGCCAACGTCCTGACTTTC
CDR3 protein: CASSSGPGANVLTF

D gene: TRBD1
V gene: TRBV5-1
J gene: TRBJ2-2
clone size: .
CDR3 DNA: TGCGCCAGCAGCCCGGGACAGGGGGCAAAAAACACCGGGGAGCTGTTTTTT
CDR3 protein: CASSPGQGAKNTGELFF

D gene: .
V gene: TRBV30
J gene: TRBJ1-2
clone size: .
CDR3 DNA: TGTGCCTGGAGTGTACGCAGGGAACATGGCTACACCTTC
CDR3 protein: CAWSVRREHGYTF

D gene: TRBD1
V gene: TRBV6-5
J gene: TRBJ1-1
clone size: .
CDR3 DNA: TGTGCCAGCGGGACAGGCGCGGCGAACACTGAAGCTTTCTTT
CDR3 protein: CASGTGAANTEAFF

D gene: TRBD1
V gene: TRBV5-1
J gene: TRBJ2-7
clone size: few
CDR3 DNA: TGCGCCAGCAGCTTAGGACTACCGGGACAGGGTTACGAGCAGTACTTC
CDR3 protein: CASSLGLPGQGYEQYF

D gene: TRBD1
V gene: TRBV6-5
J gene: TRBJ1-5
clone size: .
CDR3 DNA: TGTGCCAGCAGGGGAGAACAGGGGAGTAATCAGCCCCAGCATTTT
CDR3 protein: CASRGEQGSNQPQHF

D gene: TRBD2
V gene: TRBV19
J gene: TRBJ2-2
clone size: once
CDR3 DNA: TGTGCCAGTAGTTCGGGACTAGCGGGGTACACCGGGGAGCTGTTTTTT
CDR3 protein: CASSSGLAGYTGELFF

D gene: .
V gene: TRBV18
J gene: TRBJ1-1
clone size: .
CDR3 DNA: TGTGCCAGCTCCCCTGGACCAGGGACTGAAGCTTTCTTT
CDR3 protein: CASSPGPGTEAFF

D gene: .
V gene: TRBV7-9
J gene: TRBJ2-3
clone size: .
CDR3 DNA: TGTGCCAGCAGCGTAAGCACTAGTCTCGGGGATACGCAGTATTTT
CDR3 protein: CASSVSTSLGDTQYF

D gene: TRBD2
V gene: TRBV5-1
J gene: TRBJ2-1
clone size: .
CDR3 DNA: TGCGCCAGCAGCCAAATGACTAGCCAGTATGAGCAGTTCTTC
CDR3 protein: CASSQMTSQYEQFF

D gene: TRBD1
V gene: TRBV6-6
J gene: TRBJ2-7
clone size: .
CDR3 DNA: TGTGCCAGCACACAGGGGGAAACCTACGAGCAGTACTTC
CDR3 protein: CASTQGETYEQYF

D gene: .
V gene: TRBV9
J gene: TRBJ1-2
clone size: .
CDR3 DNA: TGTGCCAGCAACCCCGCCGGAGGGGGCTACACCTTC
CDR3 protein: CASNPAGGGYTF

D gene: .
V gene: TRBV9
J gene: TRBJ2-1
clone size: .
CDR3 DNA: TGTGCCAGCAGCGTAGATCCAGCCCCCGCGGCTGAGCAGTTCTTC
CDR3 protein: CASSVDPAPAAEQFF

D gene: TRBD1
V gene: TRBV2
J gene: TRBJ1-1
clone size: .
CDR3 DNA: TGTGCCAGCAGTGGTCAGGGGGCGGTCACTGAAGCTTTCTTT
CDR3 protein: CASSGQGAVTEAFF

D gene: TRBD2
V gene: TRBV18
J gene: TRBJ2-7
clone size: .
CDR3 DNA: TGTGCCAGCTCACCATCTAGCGGGGGGCCCTACGAGCAGTACTTC
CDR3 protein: CASSPSSGGPYEQYF

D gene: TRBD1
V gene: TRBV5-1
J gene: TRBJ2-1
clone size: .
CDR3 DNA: TGCGCCAGCAGCATAGGGGGCAACAATGAGCAGTTCTTC
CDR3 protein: CASSIGGNNEQFF

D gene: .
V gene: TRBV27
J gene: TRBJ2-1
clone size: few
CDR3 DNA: TGTGCCAGCAGTTTATATGGGGGGTCCTACAATGAGCAGTTCTTC
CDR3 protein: CASSLYGGSYNEQFF

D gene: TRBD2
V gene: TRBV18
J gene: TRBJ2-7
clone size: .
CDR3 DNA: TGTGCCAGCTCACCATGGACTAGCGGTAGCTCCTACGAGCAGTACTTC
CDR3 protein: CASSPWTSGSSYEQYF

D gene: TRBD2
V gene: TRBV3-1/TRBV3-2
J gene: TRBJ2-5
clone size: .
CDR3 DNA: TGTGCCAGCAGCCAGCGGGGGGAAGAGACCCAGTACTTC
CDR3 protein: CASSQRGEETQYF

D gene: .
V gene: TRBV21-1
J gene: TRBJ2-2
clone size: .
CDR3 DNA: TGTGCCAGCAGCCCTGGACAGGGGGCACCTTCGTTCGCGAACACCGGGGAGCTGTTTTTT
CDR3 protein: CASSPGQGAPSFANTGELFF

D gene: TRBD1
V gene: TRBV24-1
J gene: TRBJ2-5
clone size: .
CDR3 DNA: TGTGCCACCAGTCCTCCAGGGGGTGAGACCCAGTACTTC
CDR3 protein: CATSPPGGETQYF

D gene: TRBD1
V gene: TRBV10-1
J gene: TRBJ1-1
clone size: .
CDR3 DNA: TGCGCCAGCAGTGAAGCGACAGGGGAATTCACTGAAGCTTTCTTT
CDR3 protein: CASSEATGEFTEAFF

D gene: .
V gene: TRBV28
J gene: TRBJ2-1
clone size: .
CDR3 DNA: TGTGCCAGCAGTCTCGGACAGCCTTACAATGAGCAGTTCTTC
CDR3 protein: CASSLGQPYNEQFF

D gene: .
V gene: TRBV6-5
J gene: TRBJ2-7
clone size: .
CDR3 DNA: TGTGCCAGCATTCAAGAGAGGAGCTCCTACGAGCAGTACTTC
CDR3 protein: CASIQERSSYEQYF

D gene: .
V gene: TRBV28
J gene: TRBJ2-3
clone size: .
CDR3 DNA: TGTGCCAGCAGTGAAGCAGGGAAAACAGATACGCAGTATTTT
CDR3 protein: CASSEAGKTDTQYF

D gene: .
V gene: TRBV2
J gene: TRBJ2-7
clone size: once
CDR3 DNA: TGTGCCAGCACCACAATCTACGAGCAGTACTTC
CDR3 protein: CASTTIYEQYF

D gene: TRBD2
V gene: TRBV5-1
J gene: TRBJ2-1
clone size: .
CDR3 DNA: TGCGCCAGCAGCCCAACTGCGGGAGGGACCTACAATGAGCAGTTCTTC
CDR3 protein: CASSPTAGGTYNEQFF

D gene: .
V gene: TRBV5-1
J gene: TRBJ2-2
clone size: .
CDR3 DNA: TGCGCCAGCAGCTCTGAGACAGGCCCAGGATCCGGGGAGCTGTTTTTT
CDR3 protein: CASSSETGPGSGELFF

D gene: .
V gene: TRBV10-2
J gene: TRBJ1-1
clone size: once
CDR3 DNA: TGCGCCAGCAGTGTTGAGGGGGTCACTGAAGCTTTCTTT
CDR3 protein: CASSVEGVTEAFF

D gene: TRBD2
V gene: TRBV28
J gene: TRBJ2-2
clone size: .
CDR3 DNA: TGTGCCAGCAGTCCCTCCGCAGCGGGAGAGACCGGGGAGCTGTTTTTT
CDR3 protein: CASSPSAAGETGELFF

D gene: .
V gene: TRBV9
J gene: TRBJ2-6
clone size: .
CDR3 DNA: TGTGCCAGCAGCCCCACTACAGGTATCTCTGGGGCCAACGTCCTGACTTTC
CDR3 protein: CASSPTTGISGANVLTF

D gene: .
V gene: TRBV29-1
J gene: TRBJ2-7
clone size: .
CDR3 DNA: TGCAGCGTTGCACAGAGCACTGCCGAGCAGTACTTC
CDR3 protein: CSVAQSTAEQYF

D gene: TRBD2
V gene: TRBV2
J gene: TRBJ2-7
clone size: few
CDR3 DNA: TGTGCCAGCGGGAGGGCCGGCGCCTACGAGCAGTACTTC
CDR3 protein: CASGRAGAYEQYF

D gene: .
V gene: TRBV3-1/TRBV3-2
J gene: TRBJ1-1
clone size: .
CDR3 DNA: TGTGCCAGCAGCCAAGATCTTTATGGGGGCAGCTCGAACGCTGAAGCTTTCTTT
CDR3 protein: CASSQDLYGGSSNAEAFF

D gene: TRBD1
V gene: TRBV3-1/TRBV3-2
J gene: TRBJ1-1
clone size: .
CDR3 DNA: TGTGCCAGCAGCCGACAGGGGGGGAACACTGAAGCTTTCTTT
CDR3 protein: CASSRQGGNTEAFF

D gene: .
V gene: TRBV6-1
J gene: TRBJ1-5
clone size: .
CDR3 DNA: TGTGCCAGCAGTGGACCGACAGAATATAGCAATCAGCCCCAGCATTTT
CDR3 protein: CASSGPTEYSNQPQHF

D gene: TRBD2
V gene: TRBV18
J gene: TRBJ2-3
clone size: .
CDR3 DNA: TGTGCCAGCTCACCATCTAGCGGGGGGGCTAAGTATTTT
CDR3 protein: CASSPSSGGAKYF

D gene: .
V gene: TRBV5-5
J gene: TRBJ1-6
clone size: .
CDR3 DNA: TGTGCCAGCAGCTTGCGGGTTCAAAGCTATAATTCACCCCTCCACTTT
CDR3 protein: CASSLRVQSYNSPLHF

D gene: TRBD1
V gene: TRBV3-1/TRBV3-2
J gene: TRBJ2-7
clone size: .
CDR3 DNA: TGTGCCAGCAGCCAGATGGGACAGCCTTCCTACGAGCAGTACTTC
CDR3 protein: CASSQMGQPSYEQYF